The 31 T cell receptor beta chains given below trace back to one sample, sequenced in a study of CD8+ T cells in alopecia areata. Treatment denoted: oral pan-JAK inhibitor, 5-10 mg twice daily. RNA extraction and reverse transcription yielded cDNA as sequencing template. Only in-frame clones appear in the TCRdb table, and some are missing; sequencing was by immunoSEQ multiplex PCR. The sample has about 260,000 clones, 60% seen once. Sequencing used CD4+ T cells sorted from blood, obtained at week 52, from a patient treated with tofacitinib. These receptors originate from a human donor with alopecia areata.

The gene calls are TRBV7-2 and TRBJ2-6, with 7 positions matching TRBD1. There are 18 residues in the CDR3. The V and J ends lost 2 bases and 5 bases, in that order; junction bases with no gene match: 12. CDR1 is SGHTA, CDR2 FQGNSA, per germline. For the CDR3, the DNA is TGTGCCAGCAGCTTAACCGGGACAGCCGTTCGTAGGGCCAACGTCCTGACTTTC. As protein: CASSLTGTAVRRANVLTF.

The chain uses TRBV7-2 and TRBJ1-2; D gene unclear. Trimming removed 0 bases at V and 3 bases at J, with 11 bases between. The CDR3 length is 15 residues. Germline CDR1 and CDR2: SGHTA and FQGNSA. The CDR3 DNA sequence: TGTGCCAGCAGCTTAGCGCGGCAGACCTACTATGGCTACACCTTC. Its translation: CASSLARQTYYGYTF.

V is TRBV7-2 and J is TRBJ2-1; TRBD2 matches 9 bases. The ends lost 6 bases at V and 6 bases at J; junction bases unmatched: 6. This CDR3 is 14 amino acids long. Germline V gives CDR1 SGHTA, CDR2 FQGNSA. The CDR3 spells CASRNSGGPNEQFF. For the CDR3, the DNA is TGTGCCAGCAGGAATAGCGGGGGACCCAATGAGCAGTTCTTC.

The chain employs TRBV5-1 and TRBJ1-2, with 8 bases aligning to TRBD1. This CDR3 has 14 residues. Germline loops: CDR1 SGHRS, CDR2 YFSETQ. The trim removed 4 bases at V and 5 bases at J, leaving 7 bases unmatched. CDR3 region: CASSAMTGEYGYTF. CDR3 coding DNA: TGCGCCAGCAGCGCCATGACAGGGGAGTATGGCTACACCTTC.

V gene TRBV9 combines with J gene TRBJ1-1; D unresolved. The CDR3 has 13 residues. The ends were cut back, 5 bases at V and 1 base at J, with 9 bases in the middle. The V gene's germline CDR1 is SGDLS and CDR2 YYNGEE. Written as DNA, the CDR3 is TGTGCCAGCAGTGGAACAGCGAACACTGAAGCTTTCTTT. It translates to CASSGTANTEAFF. Full variable domain (rest looked up from reference TRBV9 and TRBJ1-1): DSGVTQTPKHLITATGQRVTLRCSPRSGDLSVYWYQQSLDQGLQFLIQYYNGEERAKGNILERFSAQQFPDLHSELNLSSLELGDSALYFCASSGTANTEAFFGQGTRLTVV.

The chain links TRBV7-3 to TRBJ2-2; 8 nucleotides align to TRBD2. The CDR3 has 14 residues. Germline CDR1 SGHTA, CDR2 FQGTGA. Trimming cost V 8 bases and J 5 bases; bases outside gene matches: 7. CDR3 sequence: CASAGTSGTGELFF. The CDR3 DNA follows: TGTGCCAGCGCCGGGACTAGTGGGACCGGGGAGCTGTTTTTT. Filled out from reference TRBV7-3 and TRBJ2-2, the complete variable domain reads GAGVSQTPSNKVTEKGKYVELRCDPISGHTALYWYRQSLGQGPEFLIYFQGTGAADDSGLPNDRFFAVRPEGSVSTLKIQRTERGDSAVYLCASAGTSGTGELFFGEGSRLTVL.

CDR3 coding DNA: TGTGCCAGCAGCCCAGCTCCAGGGAATGGCTACACCTTC. This sequence encodes CASSPAPGNGYTF. The chain combines TRBV9 with TRBJ1-2; tentatively, D is TRBD1 (5 bases). The CDR3 length is 13 residues. Germline CDR1 and CDR2: SGDLS and YYNGEE. The V and J ends lost 4 bases and 6 bases respectively, with 13 bases between them.

This clone was counted a few times. The chain joins TRBV19 to TRBJ2-2; the D gene is possibly TRBD2 (5 bases). The CDR3 is made up of 16 amino acids. V lost 3 bases and J 4 bases, leaving 15 bases between the germline ends. Germline V gives CDR1 LNHDA, CDR2 SQIVND (reference sequence). CDR3 region: CASSMLGRRGTGELFF. The CDR3 nucleotides read TGTGCCAGTAGTATGCTAGGCCGCCGGGGCACCGGGGAGCTGTTTTTT.

V and J are TRBV6-6 and TRBJ2-3; 7 bases are a match to TRBD2. The CDR3 covers 14 residues. Per germline, CDR1 MNHNY and CDR2 SVGAGI (reference sequence). The V and J ends lost 6 bases and 4 bases, in that order; junction bases with no gene match: 7. CDR3 coding DNA: TGTGCCAGCAGCCCCGGCGGGGGATCAGATACGCAGTATTTT. Translated: CASSPGGGSDTQYF.

The chain carries TRBV27 and TRBJ1-5; 11 nucleotides match TRBD1. CDR1 is MNHEY, CDR2 SMNVEV, per germline (reference sequence). Germline trimming cut 6 bases from V and 11 bases from J; bases unmatched to any gene: 6. The CDR3 consists of 13 residues. CDR3 residues: CASRGRGQGAQHF. The CDR3, as DNA: TGTGCCAGCAGGGGGAGGGGACAGGGGGCCCAGCATTTT.

The V call is TRBV7-2, the J call TRBJ2-4, with D tentatively TRBD1 (6 bases). With 5 bases removed from V and 14 bases from J, the gap between germline ends came to 16 bases. CDR1 SGHTA and CDR2 FQGNSA come from the germline V gene. The CDR3 is 12 amino acids. CDR3 nucleotide sequence: TGTGCCAGCAGCGCAGGTGGACAGAGCAAGTACTTC. Protein product: CASSAGGQSKYF.

V is TRBV30 and J is TRBJ1-6, with D unclear. The V gene lost 0 bases and the J gene lost 7 bases, with 16 bases spanning the gap. CDR1 and CDR2 (germline): GTSNPN, SVGIG (reference sequence). The CDR3 covers 16 residues. The CDR3 DNA reads TGTGCCTGGAGTGTACCGAGACACAGAGGGAATTCACCCCTCCACTTT. It codes for CAWSVPRHRGNSPLHF.

CDR3 loop: CASSPQGTYHGQYF. The CDR3 DNA reads TGTGCCAGTTCCCCCCAGGGCACCTACCACGGGCAGTACTTC. The V call is TRBV27, the J call TRBJ2-7; tentative D call: TRBD1 (5 bases). CDR3 length equals 14 residues. Germline CDR1 MNHEY, CDR2 SMNVEV (reference sequence). V was trimmed by 9 bases and J by 9 bases, leaving 24 bases between them.

The chain couples TRBV11-2 to TRBJ2-7; possibly TRBD2 for D (5 bases). Trimming left V 1 base short and J 4 bases short, with 11 bases between. The CDR3 is 14 amino acids. The germline CDR1 and CDR2 sequences are SGHAT and FQNNGV. The CDR3 bases are TGTGCCAGCAGCTTAGGTGGGAGCCAATACGAGCAGTACTTC. Protein sequence: CASSLGGSQYEQYF.

The V and J genes are TRBV6-5 and TRBJ1-5; D is uncertain. The germline CDR1 and CDR2 sequences are MNHEY and SVGAGI. V dropped 6 bases and J dropped 4 bases, with 13 bases sitting between them. The CDR3 is made up of 14 amino acids. The CDR3 DNA reads TGTGCCAGCAGCCGGAGGAGAGAGAATCAGCCCCAGCATTTT. The encoded protein is CASSRRRENQPQHF.

This clone has just one count. The genes are TRBV30 and TRBJ2-4; 8 bases match TRBD2. From germline, CDR1 is GTSNPN and CDR2 SVGIG (reference sequence). Germline trimming cut 3 bases from V and 0 bases from J; bases unmatched to any gene: 4. This CDR3 is built from 15 residues. Written as DNA, the CDR3 is TGTGCCTGGAGAGAGCGGGAGAGAGCCAAAAACATTCAGTACTTC. Translated: CAWRERERAKNIQYF.

Points on this clone: Other DNA sequences of this sample code for an identical CDR3. The V gene is TRBV29-1, the J gene TRBJ1-5, with D possibly matching TRBD1 (5 bases). Trimming stripped 4 bases from V and 3 bases from J, with 10 bases between. The CDR3 is 13 residues long. Germline V gene lookup returns CDR1 SQVTM and CDR2 ANQGSEA. The CDR3 nucleotides are TGCAGCGTTGTAACAGGCAACAATCAGCCCCAGCATTTT. It translates to CSVVTGNNQPQHF.

The chain combines TRBV25-1 with TRBJ2-5, with 8 bases identical to TRBD1. CDR3 length: 16 residues. The trim removed 1 base at V and 3 bases at J, leaving 7 bases unmatched. CDR1 and CDR2 (germline): MGHDK, SYGVNS. The CDR3 DNA reads as TGTGCCAGCAGTGAATTAGGCAGGGGGCAGGAAGAGACCCAGTACTTC. It is translated as CASSELGRGQEETQYF.

The V and J genes are TRBV9 and TRBJ2-1, with D uncertain. Per germline, CDR1 SGDLS and CDR2 YYNGEE. The CDR3 is 13 residues long. V was shortened by 0 bases and J by 6 bases, with 7 bases between the two germline ends. The CDR3 DNA is TGTGCCAGCAGCGTAGCCCCCGTCAATGAGCAGTTCTTC. Translation gives CASSVAPVNEQFF. Full variable domain (remainder filled in from reference TRBV9 and TRBJ2-1): DSGVTQTPKHLITATGQRVTLRCSPRSGDLSVYWYQQSLDQGLQFLIQYYNGEERAKGNILERFSAQQFPDLHSELNLSSLELGDSALYFCASSVAPVNEQFFGPGTRLTVL.

The chain recombines TRBV4-2 with TRBJ1-5; the match to TRBD1 covers 8 bases. V lost 0 bases, J lost 7 bases, and 8 bases stayed unmatched. This CDR3 has 16 residues. Per germline, CDR1 LGHNA and CDR2 YNFKEQ. CDR3 DNA sequence: TGTGCCAGCAGCCAAGACCCAGGGGGCCTTCCCCAGCCCCAGCATTTT. This translates into CASSQDPGGLPQPQHF.

This chain uses TRBV27 with TRBJ2-5; maybe TRBD1 (6 bases). Germline CDR1 is MNHEY and CDR2 is SMNVEV (reference sequence). Trimming shortened V by 4 bases and J by 1 base, and 7 bases separated the two germline ends. The CDR3 sequence is 13 residues long. The CDR3 spells CASSSRGQETQYF. Here the CDR3 DNA reads TGTGCCAGCAGTTCCAGGGGCCAAGAGACCCAGTACTTC.

The rearrangement uses TRBV9 and TRBJ2-3; D assignment may be TRBD1 or TRBD2 (6 bases each). The CDR3 runs 15 residues. V gave up 3 bases and J gave up 4 bases, with 15 bases separating them. Germline V CDR1 and CDR2: SGDLS, YYNGEE. DNA for the CDR3: TGTGCCAGCAGCGGACAAATCGGGGGCGCAGATACGCAGTATTTT. This translates into CASSGQIGGADTQYF.

This clone appeared a few times. The CDR3 protein is CASSHRTTNEKLFF. The DNA of the CDR3 is TGTGCCAGCAGCCACAGGACAACTAATGAAAAACTGTTTTTT. The chain has TRBV7-8 and TRBJ1-4; weak D call: TRBD1 (5 bases). CDR1 is SGHVS and CDR2 is FQNEAQ in the germline V gene. V lost 5 bases, J lost 0 bases, and 7 bases lay in between. The CDR3 is 14 residues long.

The genes are TRBV7-6 and TRBJ2-2, with a tentative D call TRBD1 (5 bases). Trimming stripped 1 base from V and 6 bases from J, with 9 bases between. Germline values: CDR1 SGHVS, CDR2 FNYEAQ. The CDR3 has 14 residues. In DNA form, the CDR3 reads TGTGCCAGCAGCTTAGGGGCCAGGGCCGGGGAGCTGTTTTTT. It codes for CASSLGARAGELFF.

The CDR3: CSVEAGFDEQFF. In DNA form, the CDR3 reads TGCAGCGTTGAGGCCGGGTTCGATGAGCAGTTCTTC. The rearrangement uses TRBV29-1 and TRBJ2-1; unclear D gene. Per the germline V gene, CDR1 is SQVTM and CDR2 is ANQGSEA. Trimming took 3 bases from V and 8 from J, leaving 11 bases between them. CDR3 length: 12 residues.

V and J are TRBV4-1 and TRBJ2-3; weak D call: TRBD2 (6 bases). V lost 1 base, J lost 4 bases, and 15 bases lay in between. Germline loops: CDR1 MGHRA, CDR2 YSYEKL. CDR3 length equals 16 residues. The CDR3 reads CASSQVLAPSSDTQYF. CDR3 DNA: TGCGCCAGCAGCCAAGTCCTAGCGCCGTCGTCAGATACGCAGTATTTT.

V is TRBV6-5 and J is TRBJ1-6; possible D gene TRBD1, 5 bases. The germline V and J ends were trimmed by 8 bases and 14 bases, with 13 bases remaining between them. Germline V lookup: CDR1 MNHEY, CDR2 SVGAGI. The CDR3 runs 11 residues. CDR3 residues: CASGGSWALHF. The CDR3 DNA sequence: TGTGCCAGCGGGGGGTCTTGGGCCCTCCACTTT.

This clone was recorded a few times. The CDR3 is CASSEDRGSLDTQYF. CDR3 sequence (DNA): TGTGCCAGCAGTGAAGACAGGGGGTCGCTGGATACGCAGTATTTT. The chain combines TRBV25-1 with TRBJ2-3; 9 positions match TRBD1. The CDR3 has 15 amino acids. Germline assignment: CDR1 MGHDK and CDR2 SYGVNS. The V segment lost 2 bases and the J segment 6 bases; nucleotides outside the gene matches: 6.

This rearrangement joins TRBV4-1 to TRBJ2-5; D is perhaps TRBD2 (5 bases). The CDR3 is made up of 15 amino acids. Per germline, CDR1 MGHRA and CDR2 YSYEKL. The V gene lost 4 bases and the J gene lost 0 bases, with 12 bases spanning the gap. CDR3 nucleotide sequence: TGCGCCAGCAGCCTTATGGACTCTAACCAAGAGACCCAGTACTTC. This sequence encodes CASSLMDSNQETQYF.

In its sample, this clone was seen a few times. The chain joins TRBV30 to TRBJ1-6; D is undetermined. Trimming took 0 bases from V and 7 from J, leaving 13 bases between them. The germline CDR1 and CDR2 sequences are GTSNPN and SVGIG (reference sequence). This CDR3 is built from 15 residues. CDR3 sequence reads: CAWSVDVSRNSPLHF. CDR3 nucleotide sequence: TGTGCCTGGAGTGTAGACGTGAGTAGGAATTCACCCCTCCACTTT.

The rearrangement links TRBV9 to TRBJ2-2; a possible D gene is TRBD1 (6 bases). This CDR3 contains 15 residues. V lost 4 bases, J lost 3 bases, and 13 bases lay in between. The germline CDR1 and CDR2 sequences are SGDLS and YYNGEE. The CDR3 bases are TGTGCCAGCAGCCGATCAGGGGTGGACACCGGGGAGCTGTTTTTT. Protein: CASSRSGVDTGELFF. Looking up the rest from reference TRBV9 and TRBJ2-2 gives the full variable domain: DSGVTQTPKHLITATGQRVTLRCSPRSGDLSVYWYQQSLDQGLQFLIQYYNGEERAKGNILERFSAQQFPDLHSELNLSSLELGDSALYFCASSRSGVDTGELFFGEGSRLTVL.